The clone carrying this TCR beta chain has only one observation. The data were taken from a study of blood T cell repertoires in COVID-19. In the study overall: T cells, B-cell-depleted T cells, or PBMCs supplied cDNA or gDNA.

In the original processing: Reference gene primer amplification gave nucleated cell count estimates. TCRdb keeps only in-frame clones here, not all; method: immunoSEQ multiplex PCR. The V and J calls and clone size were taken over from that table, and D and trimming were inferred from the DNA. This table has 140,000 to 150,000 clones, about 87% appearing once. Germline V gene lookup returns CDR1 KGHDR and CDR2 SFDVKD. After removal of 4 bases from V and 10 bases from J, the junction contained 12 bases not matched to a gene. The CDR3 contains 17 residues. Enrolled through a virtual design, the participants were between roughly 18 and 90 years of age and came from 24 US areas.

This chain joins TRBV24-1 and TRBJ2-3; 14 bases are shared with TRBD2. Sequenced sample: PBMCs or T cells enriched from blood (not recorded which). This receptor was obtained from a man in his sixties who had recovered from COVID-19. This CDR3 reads CATSDLTSGGEGGPQYF. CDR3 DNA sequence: TGTGCCACCAGTGACTTGACTAGCGGGGGGGAAGGTGGTCCGCAGTATTTT.